A single sample gave rise to the 30 T cell receptor beta chains below, sequenced in a study of PD-L1 blockade in urothelial cancer. Assay: immunoSEQ multiplex PCR; the TCRdb copy retains only in-frame clones and omits some. This table holds 40,000 or so clones, almost 85% found once. The sample was PBMCs, taken around atezolizumab (anti-PD-L1) treatment. Source of these receptors: a man aged 70 or older with urothelial cancer.

The gene calls are TRBV11-2 and TRBJ2-5, with 8 bases matching TRBD1. The V and J ends lost 4 bases and 7 bases, in that order; junction bases with no gene match: 20. Germline CDR1 is SGHAT and CDR2 is FQNNGV. This CDR3 contains 18 residues. The CDR3 DNA sequence: TGTGCCAGCAGCTCTCACAGTCCCGGACAGGGTTTGTCAGGGACCCAGTACTTC. Translation: CASSSHSPGQGLSGTQYF.

The chain is built from TRBV10-2 and TRBJ2-2; TRBD1 aligns across 7 bases. Looked up from germline, CDR1 is WSHSY and CDR2 is SAAADI. The V and J ends lost 8 bases and 6 bases, in that order; junction bases with no gene match: 9. This CDR3 contains 14 residues. This CDR3 is CASEVARGSGELFF. For the CDR3, the DNA is TGCGCCAGCGAAGTAGCCAGGGGGTCCGGGGAGCTGTTTTTT.

The DNA of the CDR3 is TGCAGCGCCCCCAGGCGGGGGGGCAGTGAGCAGTTCTTC. Its translation: CSAPRRGGSEQFF. The V gene is TRBV29-1, the J gene TRBJ2-1; TRBD2 agrees at 9 bases. V trimming: 7 bases; J trimming: 9 bases; junction bases outside the gene matches: 10. The CDR3 is made up of 13 amino acids. Germline loops: CDR1 SQVTM, CDR2 ANQGSEA.

The chain joins TRBV5-8 to TRBJ2-1; 8 bases are a match to TRBD2. The germline CDR1 and CDR2 sequences are SGHTS and YDEGEE. V was clipped by 1 base and J by 2 bases; unmatched bases: 2. The CDR3 contains 15 residues. CDR3 nucleotides: TGTGCCAGCAGCTTGAGGCGGGGGGCCTACAATGAGCAGTTCTTC. The encoded protein is CASSLRRGAYNEQFF.

This clone has just one count. This rearrangement joins TRBV13 to TRBJ1-1; 7 positions match TRBD1. The junction had 7 bases not matched to a gene; V was cut back by 5 bases and J by 4 bases. The germline CDR1 and CDR2 sequences are PRHDT and FYEKMQ (reference sequence). CDR3 size: 14 residues. CDR3 DNA sequence: TGTGCCAGCAGCCCTCGACAGGGTGTCACTGAAGCTTTCTTT. This gives the protein CASSPRQGVTEAFF.

The chain is built from TRBV7-9 and TRBJ2-3, with D possibly matching TRBD1 (5 bases). The V gene lost 2 bases and the J gene lost 2 bases, with 8 bases spanning the gap. CDR1 and CDR2 from the germline V gene are SEHNR and FQNEAQ (reference sequence). This CDR3 spans 14 amino acids. The CDR3 loop is CASSLKGNTDTQYF. For the CDR3, the DNA is TGTGCCAGCAGCTTAAAGGGGAACACAGATACGCAGTATTTT.

This clone was found once. A much larger clone lies one base from this, so it may be a read error. The V and J genes are TRBV25-1 and TRBJ1-2; tentative D call: TRBD1 (6 bases). Trimming pared 4 bases from V and 4 bases from J, leaving 7 bases between. The germline V gene encodes CDR1 MGHDK and CDR2 SYGVNS. This CDR3 contains 12 residues. The CDR3 loop is CASSGTAYGYTF. For the CDR3, the DNA is TGTGCCAGCAGTGGGACAGCCTATGGCTACACCTTC.

This chain uses TRBV6-1 with TRBJ1-2, with D maybe TRBD1 (6 bases). Germline loops: CDR1 MNHNS, CDR2 SASEGT. The CDR3 spans 11 residues. The V gene lost 6 bases and the J gene lost 12 bases, with 14 bases spanning the gap. In nucleotides, the CDR3 is TGTGCCAGCAGACAGACAGGTGGGGACACCTTC. Residues: CASRQTGGDTF.

The rearrangement links TRBV5-1 to TRBJ2-6; D is perhaps TRBD2 (5 bases). Between the trimmed V and J ends, which lost 0 bases and 0 bases, there was a span of 7 bases. Germline loops: CDR1 SGHRS, CDR2 YFSETQ. The CDR3 consists of 16 residues. CDR3 bases: TGCGCCAGCAGCTTGGTTGGGAGCTCTGGGGCCAACGTCCTGACTTTC. It translates to CASSLVGSSGANVLTF.

This chain connects TRBV7-8 to TRBJ2-7; D gene uncertain. The V end lost 5 bases, the J end lost 2 bases, and 13 bases lay between the germline ends. This CDR3 contains 14 residues. Looked up from germline, CDR1 is SGHVS and CDR2 is FQNEAQ. In DNA form, the CDR3 reads TGTGCCAGCAGCCCAGTAGAGGCTGCCTACGAGCAGTACTTC. Translating gives CASSPVEAAYEQYF.

The CDR3 spells CASSQASTGGFTEAFF. The CDR3 region has the DNA TGTGCCAGCAGCCAAGCCAGCACAGGGGGCTTCACTGAAGCTTTCTTT. This chain uses TRBV14 with TRBJ1-1; 9 bases map to TRBD1. There are 16 residues in the CDR3. Trimming at V came to 1 base and at J to 4 bases, leaving 7 bases not matched to a gene. CDR1 is SGHDN and CDR2 is FVKESK in the germline V gene.

This clone appeared a few times. The J gene is TRBJ1-1, the V gene TRBV11-2; possibly TRBD1 for D (5 bases). Trimming stripped 4 bases from V and 1 base from J, with 7 bases between. CDR3 size: 13 residues. The germline gives CDR1 SGHAT, CDR2 FQNNGV. The CDR3 nucleotides are TGTGCCAGCAGCTCGCAGGGGAACACTGAAGCTTTCTTT. Protein: CASSSQGNTEAFF. The full variable domain, completed using reference TRBV11-2 and TRBJ1-1, is EAGVAQSPRYKIIEKRQSVAFWCNPISGHATLYWYQQILGQGPKLLIQFQNNGVVDDSQLPKDRFSAERLKGVDSTLKIQPAKLEDSAVYLCASSSQGNTEAFFGQGTRLTVV.

The chain uses TRBV27 and TRBJ2-7; 11 bases are shared with TRBD1. The CDR3 totals 13 residues. Losses at the gene ends were 10 bases for V and 1 base for J; bases not matched to a gene: 3. Germline lookup yields CDR1 MNHEY and CDR2 SMNVEV (reference sequence). The CDR3 loop is CATGTGGSYEQYF. DNA for the CDR3: TGTGCCACCGGGACAGGGGGGTCCTACGAGCAGTACTTC.

This rearrangement joins TRBV19 to TRBJ1-5; possible D gene TRBD1, 5 bases. The CDR3 consists of 14 residues. Trimming left V 3 bases short and J 2 bases short, with 8 bases between. From germline, CDR1 is LNHDA and CDR2 SQIVND (reference sequence). CDR3 bases: TGTGCCAGTAGTATTAAAGGGGGCAATCAGCCCCAGCATTTT. It is translated as CASSIKGGNQPQHF.

The rearrangement uses TRBV5-4 and TRBJ1-3; 9 bases line up with TRBD1. With V trimmed by 4 bases and J by 4 bases, 15 bases remained unmatched. The CDR3 runs 18 residues. Germline CDR1 and CDR2: SGHNT and YYREEE (reference sequence). CDR3 DNA: TGTGCCAGCAGCCCCGTCCCGGGACAGGGACCGGCCGGAAACACCATATATTTT. It is translated as CASSPVPGQGPAGNTIYF.

The chain employs TRBV2 and TRBJ2-5; 11 bases line up with TRBD2. Germline CDR1 SNHLY, CDR2 FYNNEI. This CDR3 has 15 amino acids. Trimming at V came to 8 bases and at J to 0 bases, leaving 5 bases not matched to a gene. In DNA, the CDR3 is TGTGCCAGCCGCCGACTAGCGGGGAACCAAGAGACCCAGTACTTC. Protein: CASRRLAGNQETQYF. Filled out from reference TRBV2 and TRBJ2-5, the complete variable domain reads EPEVTQTPSHQVTQMGQEVILRCVPISNHLYFYWYRQILGQKVEFLVSFYNNEISEKSEIFDDQFSVERPDGSNFTLKIRSTKLEDSAMYFCASRRLAGNQETQYFGPGTRLLVL.

The genes are TRBV11-2 and TRBJ2-5, with D tentatively TRBD2 (5 bases). CDR1 and CDR2 (germline): SGHAT, FQNNGV. V dropped 1 base and J dropped 1 base, with 13 bases sitting between them. This CDR3 comprises 16 residues. CDR3 DNA sequence: TGTGCCAGCAGCTTAGTTAGCGACTATGGCCAAGAGACCCAGTACTTC. This translates into CASSLVSDYGQETQYF.

The chain employs TRBV7-9 and TRBJ2-2; D is possibly TRBD1 (5 bases). The CDR3 loop spans 14 amino acids. V lost 2 bases, J lost 1 base, and 5 bases lay in between. Germline V gene lookup returns CDR1 SEHNR and CDR2 FQNEAQ (reference sequence). The CDR3 nucleotides are TGTGCCAGCAGCTTACAGGGGAACACCGGGGAGCTGTTTTTT. This sequence encodes CASSLQGNTGELFF. Looking up the rest from reference TRBV7-9 and TRBJ2-2 gives the full variable domain: DTGVSQNPRHKITKRGQNVTFRCDPISEHNRLYWYRQTLGQGPEFLTYFQNEAQLEKSRLLSDRFSAERPKGSFSTLEIQRTEQGDSAMYLCASSLQGNTGELFFGEGSRLTVL.

The CDR3 DNA is TGTGCCAGCAGCAAAGACAGCTACGAGCAGTACTTC. Amino acid sequence: CASSKDSYEQYF. This sequence joins TRBV9 and TRBJ2-7, with a weak D call TRBD1 (5 bases). CDR3 size: 12 residues. Germline V gene data show CDR1 as SGDLS and CDR2 as YYNGEE. Trimming cost V 4 bases and J 3 bases, with 8 bases left between them.

The V and J genes are TRBV4-1 and TRBJ2-4, with D tentatively TRBD2 (6 bases). Between the trimmed V and J ends, which lost 0 bases and 2 bases, there was a span of 14 bases. The germline V gene has CDR1 MGHRA and CDR2 YSYEKL. The CDR3 runs 17 residues. This chain's CDR3 is CASSQEGGVGTKNIQYF. The DNA of the CDR3 is TGCGCCAGCAGCCAAGAAGGAGGGGTGGGGACCAAAAACATTCAGTACTTC.

CDR3 residues: CASRKEGLGGHGYTF. The CDR3, as DNA: TGTGCCAGTAGAAAAGAGGGCCTCGGAGGACATGGCTACACCTTC. This chain uses TRBV19 with TRBJ1-2; D is ambiguous. This CDR3 comprises 15 residues. Germline CDR1 LNHDA, CDR2 SQIVND (reference sequence). V gave up 6 bases and J gave up 6 bases, with 20 bases separating them.

In the case of this clone: Sequence at one end of the junction differs from germline and may be a read error. This chain connects TRBV19 to TRBJ2-7, with D possibly matching TRBD1 (6 bases). The germline gives CDR1 LNHDA, CDR2 SQIVND (reference sequence). CDR3 size: 12 residues. The CDR3 nucleotides read TGTGCCAGTAGTATTCGAGGGACACTTTTGCACTTC. It translates to CASSIRGTLLHF.

Relative to its sample, this clone is medium-sized. The chain recombines TRBV12-5 with TRBJ2-1; 8 nucleotides line up with TRBD2. There are 15 residues in the CDR3. Trimming at V came to 1 base and at J to 6 bases, leaving 5 bases not matched to a gene. CDR1 and CDR2 from the germline V gene are LGHNT and FRNRAP. The CDR3 bases are TGTGCTAGTGGTTTGGCCGGGACTAGTGGCAATGAGCAGTTCTTC. This gives the protein CASGLAGTSGNEQFF.

This chain uses TRBV15 with TRBJ1-4; a weak D match, TRBD1 (5 bases). This CDR3 spans 17 amino acids. V was cut by 1 base and J by 0 bases, with 12 bases left in between. In germline, CDR1 is LNHNV, CDR2 YYDKDF (reference sequence). This CDR3 reads CATSRVAGTATNEKLFF. For the CDR3, the DNA is TGTGCCACCAGCAGAGTGGCAGGGACTGCAACTAATGAAAAACTGTTTTTT.

The CDR3 sequence: CASSEDRPPRSTDTQYF. CDR3 nucleotide sequence: TGTGCCAGCAGTGAGGACAGGCCTCCAAGATCCACAGATACGCAGTATTTT. The chain employs TRBV25-1 and TRBJ2-3, with 7 bases aligning to TRBD1. With 3 bases clipped from V and 2 bases from J, the junction kept 11 bases outside the gene matches. There are 17 residues in the CDR3. Germline CDR1 and CDR2: MGHDK and SYGVNS.

The rearrangement links TRBV7-9 to TRBJ2-1, with D perhaps TRBD1 (6 bases). CDR1 and CDR2 from the germline V gene are SEHNR and FQNEAQ (reference sequence). The CDR3 runs 14 residues. V was shortened by 5 bases and J by 3 bases, with 11 bases between the two germline ends. CDR3 DNA: TGTGCCAGCAGCCCCAGGGGATACTACAATGAGCAGTTCTTC. It codes for CASSPRGYYNEQFF.

The chain has TRBV5-6 and TRBJ2-7; the match to TRBD2 covers 8 bases. The CDR3 has 13 residues. V was clipped by 4 bases and J by 3 bases; unmatched bases: 3. Germline CDR1 is SGHDT and CDR2 is YYEEEE. The CDR3, as DNA: TGTGCCAGCAGCCTCGGGGGGGACTACGAGCAGTACTTC. Its protein is CASSLGGDYEQYF. The entire variable domain, with the rest obtained from reference TRBV5-6 and TRBJ2-7, is as follows: DAGVTQSPTHLIKTRGQQVTLRCSPKSGHDTVSWYQQALGQGPQFIFQYYEEEERQRGNFPDRFSGHQFPNYSSELNVNALLLGDSALYLCASSLGGDYEQYFGPGTRLTVT.

The rearrangement links TRBV11-1 to TRBJ1-1, with D maybe TRBD1 (6 bases). Looked up from germline, CDR1 is SGHAT and CDR2 is FQDESV (reference sequence). This CDR3 has 17 residues. V lost 6 bases to trimming and J lost 0 bases, with 20 bases between them. The DNA of the CDR3 is TGTGCCAGCAGACCCCGACAGGCACTGATCATGAACACTGAAGCTTTCTTT. Encoded protein: CASRPRQALIMNTEAFF.

The genes are TRBV7-9 and TRBJ2-3; TRBD2 is a possible D gene (5 bases). The germline V gene has CDR1 SEHNR and CDR2 FQNEAQ (reference sequence). The CDR3 runs to 14 residues. The ends were cut back, 7 bases at V and 5 bases at J, with 16 bases in the middle. The DNA of the CDR3 is TGTGCCAGCACCGGACTTAATGTTCAAGATACGCAGTATTTT. Its protein product is CASTGLNVQDTQYF.

The genes are TRBV7-3 and TRBJ2-2; TRBD2 might be the D (5 bases). The length of the CDR3 is 13 residues. CDR1 SGHTA and CDR2 FQGTGA come from the germline V gene. Trimming cost V 2 bases and J 6 bases, with 7 bases left between them. Here the CDR3 DNA reads TGTGCCAGCAGCTTAGAGGGATCCGGGGAGCTGTTTTTT. This sequence encodes CASSLEGSGELFF.